Listed below are T cell receptor beta chains from one sample, sequenced in a study of T-cell memory formation after mild COVID-19. TCRdb re-called the 5' RACE reads with MiXCR, one entry per CDR3 protein. The sample holds approximately 190,000 distinct CDR3 sequences; 18% are singletons and the top ten take 2.4%. Source material: PBMCs or a T cell subset sorted from them (not recorded which). The source of these receptors is an adult woman who had mild COVID-19 (a few samples of this study predate the infection). Cell type and time point are not known. The CDR3 runs from the conserved cysteine through the conserved F or W. D genes are given only for firm matches. The size entry is marked missing in some rows and otherwise reads once, few, many or a size class.

abundance: .
j_gene: TRBJ1-1
v_gene: TRBV6-6
len: 14
d_gene: .
CDR3aa: CASSHGEVRTEAFF
CDR3nt: TGTGCCAGCAGTCACGGGGAGGTGCGCACTGAAGCTTTCTTT

abundance: .
j_gene: TRBJ2-7
v_gene: TRBV4-1
len: 15
d_gene: .
CDR3aa: CASSRVRAPGNEQYF
CDR3nt: TGCGCCAGCAGCCGCGTCCGGGCTCCAGGGAACGAGCAGTACTTC

abundance: many
j_gene: TRBJ1-1
v_gene: TRBV7-2
len: 13
d_gene: .
CDR3aa: CASSPYLNTEAFF
CDR3nt: TGTGCCAGCAGTCCTTACTTGAACACTGAAGCTTTCTTT

abundance: .
j_gene: TRBJ1-5
v_gene: TRBV4-2
len: 15
d_gene: TRBD1
CDR3aa: CASSQGDRGGQPQHF
CDR3nt: TGTGCCAGCAGCCAAGGGGACAGGGGAGGTCAGCCCCAGCATTTT

abundance: .
j_gene: TRBJ2-5
v_gene: TRBV12-3/TRBV12-4
len: 12
d_gene: .
CDR3aa: CASNTDPETQYF
CDR3nt: TGTGCCAGCAATACAGATCCAGAGACCCAGTACTTC

abundance: .
j_gene: TRBJ2-7
v_gene: TRBV4-1
len: 14
d_gene: .
CDR3aa: CASHPPGKSYEQYF
CDR3nt: TGCGCCAGCCACCCCCCAGGGAAGTCCTACGAGCAGTACTTC

abundance: few
j_gene: TRBJ1-6
v_gene: TRBV12-3/TRBV12-4
len: 15
d_gene: .
CDR3aa: CASSRDQTIGSPLHF
CDR3nt: TGTGCCAGCAGTCGCGACCAGACGATCGGTTCACCCCTCCACTTT

abundance: many
j_gene: TRBJ2-2
v_gene: TRBV5-6
len: 15
d_gene: .
CDR3aa: CASSIGHSNTGELFF
CDR3nt: TGTGCCAGCAGCATAGGACATTCGAACACCGGGGAGCTGTTTTTT

abundance: few
j_gene: TRBJ2-5
v_gene: TRBV7-2
len: 16
d_gene: .
CDR3aa: CASSRIPSSFQETQYF
CDR3nt: TGTGCCAGCAGCCGAATCCCTTCAAGCTTCCAAGAGACCCAGTACTTC

abundance: few
j_gene: TRBJ2-6
v_gene: TRBV29-1
len: 14
d_gene: .
CDR3aa: CSVDGGFGANVLTF
CDR3nt: TGCAGCGTTGATGGTGGGTTCGGGGCCAACGTCCTGACTTTC

abundance: few
j_gene: TRBJ2-5
v_gene: TRBV12-3/TRBV12-4
len: 12
d_gene: .
CDR3aa: CASSSAQETQYF
CDR3nt: TGTGCCAGTTCTAGCGCGCAAGAGACCCAGTACTTC

abundance: few
j_gene: TRBJ1-1
v_gene: TRBV12-3/TRBV12-4
len: 15
d_gene: TRBD1
CDR3aa: CASSPRQGGSTEAFF
CDR3nt: TGTGCCAGCAGTCCTCGACAGGGGGGGAGCACTGAAGCTTTCTTT

abundance: few
j_gene: TRBJ1-1
v_gene: TRBV30
len: 13
d_gene: .
CDR3aa: CAWSFIPNTEAFF
CDR3nt: TGTGCCTGGAGCTTTATCCCGAACACTGAAGCTTTCTTT

abundance: few
j_gene: TRBJ2-3
v_gene: TRBV6-5
len: 15
d_gene: TRBD2
CDR3aa: CASRGLAGNTDTQYF
CDR3nt: TGTGCCAGCAGAGGACTAGCGGGGAACACAGATACGCAGTATTTT

abundance: .
j_gene: TRBJ1-1
v_gene: TRBV5-1
len: 15
d_gene: .
CDR3aa: CASSYISGVNTEAFF
CDR3nt: TGCGCCAGCAGCTACATATCCGGGGTGAACACTGAAGCTTTCTTT

abundance: few
j_gene: TRBJ1-1
v_gene: TRBV12-3/TRBV12-4
len: 15
d_gene: .
CDR3aa: CASSLGGTTNTEAFF
CDR3nt: TGTGCCAGCAGTCTGGGCGGGACAACGAACACTGAAGCTTTCTTT

abundance: few
j_gene: TRBJ1-4
v_gene: TRBV6-5
len: 14
d_gene: .
CDR3aa: CASQGGGAGEKLFF
CDR3nt: TGTGCCAGCCAGGGCGGGGGCGCAGGTGAAAAACTGTTTTTT

abundance: few
j_gene: TRBJ1-6
v_gene: TRBV7-9
len: 17
d_gene: TRBD1
CDR3aa: CASSFNVGQGGNSPLHF
CDR3nt: TGTGCCAGCAGCTTTAATGTGGGACAGGGGGGAAATTCACCCCTCCACTTT

abundance: few
j_gene: TRBJ1-4
v_gene: TRBV4-1
len: 13
d_gene: .
CDR3aa: CASSQLDDEKLFF
CDR3nt: TGCGCCAGCAGCCAACTGGACGATGAAAAACTGTTTTTT

abundance: .
j_gene: TRBJ2-1
v_gene: TRBV27
len: 15
d_gene: TRBD1
CDR3aa: CASSQRTGGGPEQFF
CDR3nt: TGTGCCAGCAGTCAACGGACAGGAGGTGGTCCTGAGCAGTTCTTC

abundance: .
j_gene: TRBJ2-5
v_gene: TRBV29-1
len: 12
d_gene: .
CDR3aa: CSVAWLQETQYF
CDR3nt: TGCAGCGTTGCTTGGCTTCAAGAGACCCAGTACTTC

abundance: few
j_gene: TRBJ2-4
v_gene: TRBV6-1
len: 14
d_gene: .
CDR3aa: CASSDWGAKNIQYF
CDR3nt: TGTGCCAGCAGTGATTGGGGGGCCAAAAACATTCAGTACTTC

abundance: .
j_gene: TRBJ2-1
v_gene: TRBV5-1
len: 15
d_gene: TRBD2
CDR3aa: CASSLVPSGNNEQFF
CDR3nt: TGCGCCAGCAGCTTGGTACCTAGCGGTAACAATGAGCAGTTCTTC

abundance: few
j_gene: TRBJ1-4
v_gene: TRBV29-1
len: 13
d_gene: .
CDR3aa: CSVRAGANEKLFF
CDR3nt: TGCAGCGTTAGGGCCGGGGCTAATGAAAAACTGTTTTTT

abundance: few
j_gene: TRBJ2-7
v_gene: TRBV4-1
len: 15
d_gene: TRBD2
CDR3aa: CASSPGLARSYEQYF
CDR3nt: TGCGCCAGCAGCCCTGGACTAGCGCGGTCCTACGAGCAGTACTTC

abundance: .
j_gene: TRBJ1-2
v_gene: TRBV5-1
len: 15
d_gene: .
CDR3aa: CASSLGGQPSYGYTF
CDR3nt: TGCGCCAGCAGCTTGGGAGGACAGCCTTCCTATGGCTACACCTTC

abundance: .
j_gene: TRBJ1-2
v_gene: TRBV20-1
len: 12
d_gene: TRBD1
CDR3aa: CSAWDSYYGYTF
CDR3nt: TGCAGTGCTTGGGACAGTTACTATGGCTACACCTTC

abundance: .
j_gene: TRBJ2-7
v_gene: TRBV21-1
len: 14
d_gene: .
CDR3aa: CASSGQDRGQVQYF
CDR3nt: TGTGCCAGCAGCGGTCAGGACAGGGGGCAGGTGCAGTACTTC

abundance: .
j_gene: TRBJ2-3
v_gene: TRBV18
len: 17
d_gene: TRBD1
CDR3aa: CASSPRTGHSSTDTQYF
CDR3nt: TGTGCCAGCTCACCAAGGACAGGGCACTCTAGCACAGATACGCAGTATTTT

abundance: .
j_gene: TRBJ2-3
v_gene: TRBV4-2
len: 15
d_gene: .
CDR3aa: CASSQDATATDTQYF
CDR3nt: TGTGCCAGCAGCCAAGACGCGACAGCCACAGATACGCAGTATTTT

abundance: few
j_gene: TRBJ1-2
v_gene: TRBV7-2
len: 15
d_gene: .
CDR3aa: CASSLAHQGNYGYTF
CDR3nt: TGTGCCAGCAGCTTAGCGCACCAGGGTAACTATGGCTACACCTTC

abundance: .
j_gene: TRBJ2-1
v_gene: TRBV2
len: 18
d_gene: TRBD2
CDR3aa: CASSDASRRRGSYNEQFF
CDR3nt: TGTGCCAGCAGTGATGCCTCCCGGCGGCGCGGGAGCTACAATGAGCAGTTCTTC

abundance: few
j_gene: TRBJ2-5
v_gene: TRBV12-3/TRBV12-4
len: 15
d_gene: .
CDR3aa: CASSFRGSREETQYF
CDR3nt: TGTGCCAGCAGCTTTAGGGGTTCCCGGGAGGAGACCCAGTACTTC

abundance: .
j_gene: TRBJ2-6
v_gene: TRBV5-1
len: 17
d_gene: TRBD2
CDR3aa: CASSPVSGVSGANVLTF
CDR3nt: TGCGCCAGCAGCCCCGTTAGCGGGGTCTCTGGGGCCAACGTCCTGACTTTC

abundance: few
j_gene: TRBJ1-1
v_gene: TRBV7-9
len: 16
d_gene: TRBD1
CDR3aa: CASSLGTGGLNTEAFF
CDR3nt: TGTGCCAGCAGCTTGGGGACAGGGGGCCTGAACACTGAAGCTTTCTTT

abundance: .
j_gene: TRBJ1-5
v_gene: TRBV29-1
len: 18
d_gene: .
CDR3aa: CSVPRPTPADRRNQPQHF
CDR3nt: TGCAGCGTCCCCCGTCCCACCCCCGCGGACAGACGCAATCAGCCCCAGCATTTT

abundance: few
j_gene: TRBJ1-2
v_gene: TRBV20-1
len: 16
d_gene: TRBD1
CDR3aa: CSARESGTAPNYGYTF
CDR3nt: TGCAGTGCTAGAGAATCCGGGACAGCACCTAACTATGGCTACACCTTC

abundance: .
j_gene: TRBJ2-7
v_gene: TRBV7-6
len: 13
d_gene: TRBD1
CDR3aa: CASSKDRDYEQYF
CDR3nt: TGTGCCAGCAGCAAGGACAGGGACTACGAGCAGTACTTC

abundance: .
j_gene: TRBJ2-3
v_gene: TRBV2
len: 17
d_gene: TRBD1
CDR3aa: CASSVQGTARSGDTQYF
CDR3nt: TGTGCCAGCAGCGTACAGGGGACAGCCAGATCGGGGGATACGCAGTATTTT

abundance: .
j_gene: TRBJ1-2
v_gene: TRBV3-1
len: 12
d_gene: .
CDR3aa: CASSQGLYGYTF
CDR3nt: TGTGCCAGCAGCCAAGGGCTCTATGGCTACACCTTC

abundance: many
j_gene: TRBJ1-2
v_gene: TRBV5-6
len: 15
d_gene: TRBD1
CDR3aa: CASSPTGTVLYGYTF
CDR3nt: TGTGCCAGCAGTCCAACCGGGACAGTACTCTATGGCTACACCTTC

abundance: many
j_gene: TRBJ2-7
v_gene: TRBV9
len: 15
d_gene: .
CDR3aa: CASSPTGTHASEQYF
CDR3nt: TGTGCCAGCAGTCCGACCGGGACGCATGCTTCCGAGCAGTACTTC

abundance: .
j_gene: TRBJ2-1
v_gene: TRBV6-5
len: 13
d_gene: TRBD1
CDR3aa: CASRQGGGNEQFF
CDR3nt: TGTGCCAGCCGACAGGGGGGCGGCAATGAGCAGTTCTTC

abundance: once
j_gene: TRBJ1-1
v_gene: TRBV7-2
len: 13
d_gene: .
CDR3aa: CASSSRTAHEAFF
CDR3nt: TGTGCCAGCAGCTCTAGAACAGCCCATGAAGCTTTCTTT

abundance: .
j_gene: TRBJ1-1
v_gene: TRBV21-1
len: 16
d_gene: .
CDR3aa: CASSILAGGMNTEAFF
CDR3nt: TGTGCCAGCAGCATCCTAGCAGGGGGAATGAACACTGAAGCTTTCTTT

abundance: few
j_gene: TRBJ2-7
v_gene: TRBV6-5
len: 15
d_gene: .
CDR3aa: CASSYSSGQPYEQYF
CDR3nt: TGTGCCAGCAGTTACTCCTCGGGGCAGCCCTACGAGCAGTACTTC

abundance: .
j_gene: TRBJ1-5
v_gene: TRBV5-1
len: 17
d_gene: TRBD1
CDR3aa: CASSLGAEGGANQPQHF
CDR3nt: TGCGCCAGCAGCTTGGGTGCTGAAGGGGGCGCGAATCAGCCCCAGCATTTT

abundance: .
j_gene: TRBJ2-5
v_gene: TRBV4-2
len: 16
d_gene: TRBD2
CDR3aa: CASSQDRAGDQETQYF
CDR3nt: TGTGCCAGCAGCCAAGATCGAGCGGGGGACCAAGAGACCCAGTACTTC

abundance: .
j_gene: TRBJ2-2
v_gene: TRBV5-1
len: 14
d_gene: .
CDR3aa: CASRNARGTGELFF
CDR3nt: TGCGCCAGCAGAAATGCCCGGGGTACCGGGGAGCTGTTTTTT

abundance: .
j_gene: TRBJ2-3
v_gene: TRBV5-1
len: 13
d_gene: TRBD1
CDR3aa: CARTGTGTDTQYF
CDR3nt: TGCGCCAGGACCGGGACAGGTACAGATACGCAGTATTTT